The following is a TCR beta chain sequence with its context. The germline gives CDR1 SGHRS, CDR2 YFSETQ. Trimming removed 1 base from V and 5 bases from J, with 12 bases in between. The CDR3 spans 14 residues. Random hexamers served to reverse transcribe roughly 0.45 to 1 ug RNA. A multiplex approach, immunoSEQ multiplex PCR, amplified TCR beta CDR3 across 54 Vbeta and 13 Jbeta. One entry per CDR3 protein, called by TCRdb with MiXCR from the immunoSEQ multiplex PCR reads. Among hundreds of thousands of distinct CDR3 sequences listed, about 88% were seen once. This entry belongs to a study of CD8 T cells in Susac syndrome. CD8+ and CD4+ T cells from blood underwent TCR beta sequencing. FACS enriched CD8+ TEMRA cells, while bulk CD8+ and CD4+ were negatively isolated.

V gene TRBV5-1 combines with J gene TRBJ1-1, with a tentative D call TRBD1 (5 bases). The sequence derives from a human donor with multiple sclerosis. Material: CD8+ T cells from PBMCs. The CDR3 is CASSLTGRVTEAFF. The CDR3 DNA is TGCGCCAGCAGCTTGACGGGGCGCGTAACTGAAGCTTTCTTT.